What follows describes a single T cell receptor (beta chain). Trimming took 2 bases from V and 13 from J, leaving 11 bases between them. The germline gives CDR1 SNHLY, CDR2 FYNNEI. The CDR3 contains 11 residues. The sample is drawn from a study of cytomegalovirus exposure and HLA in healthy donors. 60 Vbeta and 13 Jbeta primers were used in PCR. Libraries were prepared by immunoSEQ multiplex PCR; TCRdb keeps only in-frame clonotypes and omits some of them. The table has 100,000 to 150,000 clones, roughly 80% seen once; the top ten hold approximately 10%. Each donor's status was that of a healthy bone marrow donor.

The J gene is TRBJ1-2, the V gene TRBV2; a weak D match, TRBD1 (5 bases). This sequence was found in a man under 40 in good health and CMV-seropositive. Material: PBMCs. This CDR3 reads CASSEQGEATF. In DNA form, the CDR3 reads TGTGCCAGCAGTGAACAGGGTGAGGCCACCTTC.